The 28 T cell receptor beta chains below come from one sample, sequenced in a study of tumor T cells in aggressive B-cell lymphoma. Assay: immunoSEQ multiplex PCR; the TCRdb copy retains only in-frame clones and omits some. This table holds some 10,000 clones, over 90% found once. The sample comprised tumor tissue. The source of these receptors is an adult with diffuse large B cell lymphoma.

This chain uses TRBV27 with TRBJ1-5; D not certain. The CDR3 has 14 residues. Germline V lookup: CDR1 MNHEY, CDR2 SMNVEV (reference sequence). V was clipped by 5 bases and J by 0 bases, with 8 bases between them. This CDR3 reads CASSTGGSNQPQHF. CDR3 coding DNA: TGTGCCAGCAGTACCGGCGGTAGCAATCAGCCCCAGCATTTT.

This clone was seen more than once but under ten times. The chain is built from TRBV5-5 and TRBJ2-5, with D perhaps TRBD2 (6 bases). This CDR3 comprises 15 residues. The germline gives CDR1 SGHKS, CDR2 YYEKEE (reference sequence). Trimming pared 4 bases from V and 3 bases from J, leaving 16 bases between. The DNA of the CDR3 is TGTGCCAGCAGCCCGTGGGGAGGCCTCGAAGAGACCCAGTACTTC. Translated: CASSPWGGLEETQYF.

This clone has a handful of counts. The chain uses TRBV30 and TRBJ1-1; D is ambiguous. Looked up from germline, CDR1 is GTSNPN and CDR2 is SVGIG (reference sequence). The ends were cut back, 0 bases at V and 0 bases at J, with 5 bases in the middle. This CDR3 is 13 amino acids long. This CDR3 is CAWSVGLNTEAFF. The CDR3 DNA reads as TGTGCCTGGAGTGTTGGCCTGAACACTGAAGCTTTCTTT.

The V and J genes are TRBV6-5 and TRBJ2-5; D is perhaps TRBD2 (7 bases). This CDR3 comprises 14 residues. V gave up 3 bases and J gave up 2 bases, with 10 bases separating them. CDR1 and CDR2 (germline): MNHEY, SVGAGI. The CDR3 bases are TGTGCCAGCAGTTATGGGGGGGCGCAAGAGACCCAGTACTTC. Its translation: CASSYGGAQETQYF.

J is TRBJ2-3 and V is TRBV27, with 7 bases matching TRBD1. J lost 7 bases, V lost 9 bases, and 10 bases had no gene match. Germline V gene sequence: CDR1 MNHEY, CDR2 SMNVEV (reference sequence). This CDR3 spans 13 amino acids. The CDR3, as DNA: TGTGCCAGTCGGACAGGAGGCGCTTATACGCAGTATTTT. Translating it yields CASRTGGAYTQYF.

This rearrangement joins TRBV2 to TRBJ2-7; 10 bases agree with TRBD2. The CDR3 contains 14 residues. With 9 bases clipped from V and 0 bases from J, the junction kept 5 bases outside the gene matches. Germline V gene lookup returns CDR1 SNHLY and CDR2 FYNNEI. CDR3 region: CASARTSGSYEQYF. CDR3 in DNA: TGTGCCAGTGCTCGGACTAGCGGCTCCTACGAGCAGTACTTC.

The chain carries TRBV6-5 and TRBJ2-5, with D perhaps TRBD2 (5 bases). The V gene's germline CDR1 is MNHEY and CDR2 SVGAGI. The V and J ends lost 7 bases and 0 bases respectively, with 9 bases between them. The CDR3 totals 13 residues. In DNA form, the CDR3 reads TGTGCCAGCAAACGGAGGCACCAAGAGACCCAGTACTTC. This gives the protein CASKRRHQETQYF.

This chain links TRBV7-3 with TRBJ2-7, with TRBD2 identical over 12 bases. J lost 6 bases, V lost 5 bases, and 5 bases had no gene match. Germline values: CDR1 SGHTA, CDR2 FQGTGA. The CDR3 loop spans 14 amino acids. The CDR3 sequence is CASSPGTSGLEQYF. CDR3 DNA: TGTGCCAGCAGCCCAGGGACTAGCGGGCTCGAGCAGTACTTC.

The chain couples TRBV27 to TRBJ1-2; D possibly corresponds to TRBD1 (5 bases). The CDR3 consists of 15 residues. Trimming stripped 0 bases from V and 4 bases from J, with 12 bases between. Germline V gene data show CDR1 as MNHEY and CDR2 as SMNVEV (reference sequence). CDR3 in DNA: TGTGCCAGCAGTTTATCGGGCGGGGGAGGCTATGGCTACACCTTC. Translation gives CASSLSGGGGYGYTF.

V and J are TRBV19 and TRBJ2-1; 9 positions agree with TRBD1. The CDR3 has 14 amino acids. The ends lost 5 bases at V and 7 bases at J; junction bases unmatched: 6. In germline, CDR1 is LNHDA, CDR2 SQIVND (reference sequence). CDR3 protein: CASSWTGVDNEQFF. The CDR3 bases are TGTGCCAGTAGTTGGACAGGGGTAGATAATGAGCAGTTCTTC.

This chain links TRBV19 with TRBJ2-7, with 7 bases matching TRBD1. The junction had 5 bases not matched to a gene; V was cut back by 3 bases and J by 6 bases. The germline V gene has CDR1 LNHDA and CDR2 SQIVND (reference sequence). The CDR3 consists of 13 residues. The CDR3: CASSIDRVSEQYF. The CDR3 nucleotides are TGTGCCAGTAGTATCGACAGGGTTTCCGAGCAGTACTTC.

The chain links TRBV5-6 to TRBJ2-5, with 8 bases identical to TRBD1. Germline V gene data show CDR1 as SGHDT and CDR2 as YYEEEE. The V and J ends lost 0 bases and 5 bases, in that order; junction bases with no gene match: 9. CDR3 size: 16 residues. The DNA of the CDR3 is TGTGCCAGCAGCTTGGAAGGGTCAGGGGGCTGGGAGACCCAGTACTTC. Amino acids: CASSLEGSGGWETQYF.

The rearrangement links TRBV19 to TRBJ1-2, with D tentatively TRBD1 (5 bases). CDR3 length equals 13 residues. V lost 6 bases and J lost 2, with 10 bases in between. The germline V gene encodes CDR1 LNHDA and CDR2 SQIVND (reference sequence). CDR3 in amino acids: CASRQGVNYGYTF. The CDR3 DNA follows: TGTGCCAGTAGGCAGGGTGTGAACTATGGCTACACCTTC.

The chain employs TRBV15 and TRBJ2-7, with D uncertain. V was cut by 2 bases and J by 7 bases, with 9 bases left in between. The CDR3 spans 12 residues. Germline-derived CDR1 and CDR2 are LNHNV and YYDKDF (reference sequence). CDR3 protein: CATSRPLGEQYF. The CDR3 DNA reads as TGTGCCACCAGCAGACCCCTAGGAGAGCAGTACTTC.

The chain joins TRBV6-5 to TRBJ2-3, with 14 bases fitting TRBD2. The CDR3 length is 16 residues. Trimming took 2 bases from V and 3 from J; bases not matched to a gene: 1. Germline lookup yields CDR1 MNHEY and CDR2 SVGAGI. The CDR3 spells CASSYRTSGGTDTQYF. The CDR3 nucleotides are TGTGCCAGCAGTTACCGGACTAGCGGGGGGACAGATACGCAGTATTTT.

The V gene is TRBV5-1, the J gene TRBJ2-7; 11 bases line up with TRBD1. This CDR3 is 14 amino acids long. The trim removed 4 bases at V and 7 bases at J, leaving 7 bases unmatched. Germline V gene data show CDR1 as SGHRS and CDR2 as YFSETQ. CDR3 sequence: CASSQGTGGGEQYF. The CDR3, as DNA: TGCGCCAGCAGCCAGGGGACAGGGGGTGGGGAGCAGTACTTC.

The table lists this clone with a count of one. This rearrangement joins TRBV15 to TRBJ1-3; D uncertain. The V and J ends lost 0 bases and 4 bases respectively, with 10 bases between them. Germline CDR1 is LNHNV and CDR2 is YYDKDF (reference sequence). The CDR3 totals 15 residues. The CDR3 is CATSRDGIRGNTIYF. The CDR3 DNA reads TGTGCCACCAGCAGAGATGGCATACGCGGAAACACCATATATTTT. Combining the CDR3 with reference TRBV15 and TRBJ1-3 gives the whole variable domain DAMVIQNPRYQVTQFGKPVTLSCSQTLNHNVMYWYQQKSSQAPKLLFHYYDKDFNNEADTPDNFQSRRPNTSFCFLDIRSPGLGDTAMYLCATSRDGIRGNTIYFGEGSWLTVV.

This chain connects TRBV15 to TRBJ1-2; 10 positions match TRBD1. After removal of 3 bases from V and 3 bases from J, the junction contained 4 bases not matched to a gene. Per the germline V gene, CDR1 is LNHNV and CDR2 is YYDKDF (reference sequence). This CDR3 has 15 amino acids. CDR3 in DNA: TGTGCCACCAGCAGGGACAGGGGGATACACTATGGCTACACCTTC. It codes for CATSRDRGIHYGYTF.

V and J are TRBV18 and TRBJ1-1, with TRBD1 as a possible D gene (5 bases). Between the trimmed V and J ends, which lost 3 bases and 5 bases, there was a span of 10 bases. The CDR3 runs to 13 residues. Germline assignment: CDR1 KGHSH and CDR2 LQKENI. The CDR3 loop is CASSPLDKTEAFF. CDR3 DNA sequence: TGTGCCAGCTCACCGCTGGACAAGACTGAAGCTTTCTTT.

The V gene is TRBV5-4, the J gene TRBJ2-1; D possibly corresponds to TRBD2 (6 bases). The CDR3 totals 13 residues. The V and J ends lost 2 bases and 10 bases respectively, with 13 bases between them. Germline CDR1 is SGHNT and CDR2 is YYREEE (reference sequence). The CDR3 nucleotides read TGTGCCAGCAGCTTCTACAGTGGGGGGGAGCAGTTCTTC. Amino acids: CASSFYSGGEQFF.

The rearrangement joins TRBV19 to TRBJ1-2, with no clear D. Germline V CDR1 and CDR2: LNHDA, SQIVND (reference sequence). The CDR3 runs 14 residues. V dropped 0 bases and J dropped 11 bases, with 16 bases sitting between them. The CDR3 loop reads CASSIDIGSSSYTF. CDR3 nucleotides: TGTGCCAGTAGTATAGATATCGGGAGTAGCAGTTACACCTTC.

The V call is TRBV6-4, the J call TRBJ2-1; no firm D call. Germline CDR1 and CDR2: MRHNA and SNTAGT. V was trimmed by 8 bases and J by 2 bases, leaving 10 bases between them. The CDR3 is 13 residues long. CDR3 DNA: TGTGCCAGCGGAGATCTAGCCTACAATGAGCAGTTCTTC. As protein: CASGDLAYNEQFF.

CDR3: CAWSVVFGTDTQYF. CDR3 coding DNA: TGTGCCTGGAGTGTAGTCTTCGGGACAGATACGCAGTATTTT. The chain combines TRBV30 with TRBJ2-3; D gene ambiguous. Germline V CDR1 and CDR2: GTSNPN, SVGIG (reference sequence). Trimming left V 0 bases short and J 3 bases short, with 10 bases between. The CDR3 runs to 14 residues.

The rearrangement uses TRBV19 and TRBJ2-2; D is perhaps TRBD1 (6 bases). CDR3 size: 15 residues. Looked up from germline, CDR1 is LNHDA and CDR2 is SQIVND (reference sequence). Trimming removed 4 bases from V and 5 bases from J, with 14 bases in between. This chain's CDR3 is CASSSEQRGTGELFF. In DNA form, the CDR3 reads TGTGCCAGTAGTAGTGAGCAAAGGGGGACCGGGGAGCTGTTTTTT.

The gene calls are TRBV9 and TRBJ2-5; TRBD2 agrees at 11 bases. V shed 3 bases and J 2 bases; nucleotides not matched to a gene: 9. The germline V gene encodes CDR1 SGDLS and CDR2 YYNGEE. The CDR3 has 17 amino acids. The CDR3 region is CASSDGPGLAVQETQYF. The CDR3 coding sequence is TGTGCCAGCAGCGATGGTCCGGGACTAGCGGTTCAAGAGACCCAGTACTTC.

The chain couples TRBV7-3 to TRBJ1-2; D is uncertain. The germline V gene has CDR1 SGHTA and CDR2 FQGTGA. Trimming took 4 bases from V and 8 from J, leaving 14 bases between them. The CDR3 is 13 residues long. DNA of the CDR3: TGTGCCAGCAGCTCAACCCCCGCGATCGGCTACACCTTC. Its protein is CASSSTPAIGYTF.

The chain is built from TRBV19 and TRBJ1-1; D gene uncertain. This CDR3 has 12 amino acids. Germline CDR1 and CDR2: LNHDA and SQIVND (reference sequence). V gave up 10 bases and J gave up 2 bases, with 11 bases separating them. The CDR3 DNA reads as TGTGCCACCTCACGGGTTAACACTGAAGCTTTCTTT. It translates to CATSRVNTEAFF.

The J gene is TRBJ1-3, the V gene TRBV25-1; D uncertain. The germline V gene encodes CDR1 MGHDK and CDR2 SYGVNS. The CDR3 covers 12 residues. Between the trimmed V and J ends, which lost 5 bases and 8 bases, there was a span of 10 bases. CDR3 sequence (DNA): TGTGCCAGCAGTAACGAGTGGTACACCATATATTTT. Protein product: CASSNEWYTIYF.